Shown below are 25 T cell receptor beta chains from a single sample sequenced in a study of blood T cell repertoires in COVID-19. Generated by immunoSEQ multiplex PCR, the TCRdb table keeps only in-frame clones and is missing some. The repertoire holds some 170,000 clones, with 80% to 90% as singletons. Sequences were obtained from peripheral blood. These receptors all stem from a woman between 40 and 55 years old with COVID-19, enrolled during active disease.

The chain has TRBV7-9 and TRBJ1-1, with 9 bases lining up with TRBD1. The V gene's germline CDR1 is SEHNR and CDR2 FQNEAQ (reference sequence). Trimming took 5 bases from V and 9 from J; bases not matched to a gene: 10. The CDR3 runs 14 residues. CDR3 sequence: CASSTYRGPDQAFF. CDR3 DNA: TGTGCCAGCAGCACCTACAGGGGGCCGGACCAAGCTTTCTTT.

The chain employs TRBV5-1 and TRBJ2-7; the D gene is possibly TRBD1 (5 bases). CDR1 and CDR2 from the germline V gene are SGHRS and YFSETQ. This CDR3 has 13 amino acids. V was cut by 0 bases and J by 1 base, with 5 bases left in between. The CDR3 DNA sequence: TGCGCCAGCAGCTTGGAGGGGTCCTACGAGCAGTACTTC. Its protein is CASSLEGSYEQYF.

The chain employs TRBV9 and TRBJ2-5; 14 bases map to TRBD2. CDR3 length: 17 amino acids. J gave up 1 base and V 3 bases, and 5 bases lay outside the gene matches. Germline lookup yields CDR1 SGDLS and CDR2 YYNGEE. For the CDR3, the DNA is TGTGCCAGCAGCGACCCGGGACTAGCGGGGGCCCAAGAGACCCAGTACTTC. Its protein is CASSDPGLAGAQETQYF. Drawing the rest from reference TRBV9 and TRBJ2-5, the complete variable domain is DSGVTQTPKHLITATGQRVTLRCSPRSGDLSVYWYQQSLDQGLQFLIQYYNGEERAKGNILERFSAQQFPDLHSELNLSSLELGDSALYFCASSDPGLAGAQETQYFGPGTRLLVL.

This chain links TRBV27 with TRBJ2-2; TRBD2 matches 13 bases. The CDR3 spans 16 residues. Germline-derived CDR1 and CDR2 are MNHEY and SMNVEV (reference sequence). Losses at the gene ends were 7 bases for V and 5 bases for J; bases not matched to a gene: 7. CDR3 sequence (DNA): TGTGCCAGCACCTTCGGACTAGCGGGAGCGACCGGGGAGCTGTTTTTT. This sequence encodes CASTFGLAGATGELFF.

CDR3 amino acids: CAWDGSGGYNEQFF. DNA for the CDR3: TGTGCCTGGGACGGGAGCGGGGGGTACAATGAGCAGTTCTTC. This chain connects TRBV30 to TRBJ2-1, with 9 bases matching TRBD2. Germline loops: CDR1 GTSNPN, CDR2 SVGIG (reference sequence). The CDR3 contains 14 residues. V lost 5 bases to trimming and J lost 4 bases; unmatched junction nucleotides: 6.

The chain links TRBV5-4 to TRBJ2-7; 12 nucleotides align to TRBD1. Germline V gene sequence: CDR1 SGHNT, CDR2 YYREEE (reference sequence). Unmatched junction bases numbered 4, after V lost 3 bases and J lost 6 bases. The CDR3 consists of 14 residues. This CDR3 reads CASSSGQGAVEQYF. The CDR3 bases are TGTGCCAGCAGCTCGGGACAGGGGGCAGTCGAGCAGTACTTC.

The chain links TRBV5-8 to TRBJ2-1; D gene unclear. Germline V gene lookup returns CDR1 SGHTS and CDR2 YDEGEE. This CDR3 spans 15 amino acids. V was trimmed by 1 base and J by 3 bases, leaving 11 bases between them. The CDR3 is CASSLMTTRYNEQFF. In DNA, the CDR3 is TGTGCCAGCAGCTTGATGACAACCCGCTACAATGAGCAGTTCTTC.

The V and J genes are TRBV28 and TRBJ1-5, with D unclear. This CDR3 region has 13 residues. Trimming took off 6 bases at V and 0 bases at J, with 6 bases between the two ends. The germline V gene encodes CDR1 MDHEN and CDR2 SYDVKM. The CDR3 nucleotides are TGTGCCAGCAGGACTAATAGCAATCAGCCCCAGCATTTT. Translated, it gives CASRTNSNQPQHF.

This clone was counted once. The genes are TRBV6-4 and TRBJ2-3, with TRBD2 as a possible D gene (5 bases). CDR1 and CDR2 from the germline V gene are MRHNA and SNTAGT. Trimming pared 2 bases from V and 7 bases from J, leaving 10 bases between. The CDR3 is made up of 13 amino acids. CDR3 amino acids: CASSDIPGNTQYF. The CDR3 nucleotides are TGTGCCAGCAGTGACATTCCCGGGAATACGCAGTATTTT.

The chain joins TRBV15 to TRBJ2-2, with 7 bases fitting TRBD1. Germline loops: CDR1 LNHNV, CDR2 YYDKDF (reference sequence). The CDR3 runs 15 residues. V shed 3 bases, J shed 2 bases, and the junction held 3 bases outside the gene matches. CDR3 DNA sequence: TGTGCCACCAGCAGGGGGACAGTCAACACCGGGGAGCTGTTTTTT. This codes for CATSRGTVNTGELFF.

The chain joins TRBV6-7 to TRBJ2-5; D uncertain. TRBV6-7 is filed as an ORF, its function uncertain. The CDR3 covers 16 residues. Trimming shortened V by 7 bases and J by 4 bases, and 22 bases separated the two germline ends. The CDR3 region is CASTVVTIAGSETQYF. DNA for the CDR3: TGTGCCAGCACAGTAGTTACAATAGCTGGGTCAGAGACCCAGTACTTC.

For the CDR3, the DNA is TGTGCCAGCAAAACCAGACAGAGCACCGGGGAGCTGTTTTTT. As protein: CASKTRQSTGELFF. The chain carries TRBV27 and TRBJ2-2; weak D call: TRBD1 (5 bases). CDR1 and CDR2 (germline): MNHEY, SMNVEV (reference sequence). V was pared by 7 bases and J by 4 bases, with 13 bases between. This CDR3 contains 14 residues.

The V gene is TRBV2, the J gene TRBJ1-1; D call uncertain. Germline V gene lookup returns CDR1 SNHLY and CDR2 FYNNEI. V was clipped by 5 bases and J by 0 bases, with 7 bases between them. The CDR3 consists of 13 residues. CDR3 DNA sequence: TGTGCCAGCAGTCCGAGGGTGAACACTGAAGCTTTCTTT. It is translated as CASSPRVNTEAFF.

Worth noting for this clone: This sample also contains other DNA sequences that code for the same CDR3. The chain links TRBV5-1 to TRBJ2-5, with a weak D call TRBD2 (5 bases). Trimming left V 4 bases short and J 4 bases short, with 14 bases between. This CDR3 contains 14 residues. Germline CDR1 SGHRS, CDR2 YFSETQ. This CDR3 reads CASSLGSGRETQYF. The CDR3 bases are TGCGCCAGCAGCCTTGGGTCGGGGAGAGAGACCCAGTACTTC.

This chain joins TRBV4-1 and TRBJ2-4; 7 positions agree with TRBD1. CDR3 length: 16 amino acids. J was trimmed by 5 bases and V by 1 base; bases with no gene match: 8. CDR1 MGHRA and CDR2 YSYEKL come from the germline V gene. CDR3 bases: TGCGCCAGCAGCCAAGGGACCCGGGACAGAGAAAACATTCAGTACTTC. Protein product: CASSQGTRDRENIQYF.

The chain couples TRBV25-1 to TRBJ2-1, with TRBD2 as a possible D gene (6 bases). This CDR3 comprises 12 residues. The germline CDR1 and CDR2 sequences are MGHDK and SYGVNS. Deletions cut 8 bases from V and 6 bases from J, with 11 bases between. CDR3 sequence (DNA): TGTGCCAGCTCGCGGGGAGTCAATGAGCAGTTCTTC. This codes for CASSRGVNEQFF.

This sequence joins TRBV30 and TRBJ2-3; 11 positions agree with TRBD2. CDR1 GTSNPN and CDR2 SVGIG come from the germline V gene (reference sequence). V trimming: 4 bases; J trimming: 0 bases; junction bases outside the gene matches: 12. CDR3 size: 18 residues. The CDR3 DNA reads TGTGCCTGGAACCCCGGGACTAGCGGAGGACCTAGCACAGATACGCAGTATTTT. As protein: CAWNPGTSGGPSTDTQYF.

This sequence joins TRBV14 and TRBJ2-2; maybe TRBD1 (6 bases). V gave up 0 bases and J gave up 8 bases, with 13 bases separating them. CDR1 SGHDN and CDR2 FVKESK come from the germline V gene. The CDR3 runs to 15 residues. The CDR3 protein is CASSQEGAPLGELFF. DNA of the CDR3: TGTGCCAGCAGCCAAGAGGGGGCCCCCCTTGGGGAGCTGTTTTTT.

The chain couples TRBV3-1 (or the pseudogene TRBV3-2) to TRBJ2-7; 9 bases are shared with TRBD2. V shed 4 bases and J 3 bases; nucleotides not matched to a gene: 10. Looked up from germline, CDR1 is LGHDT and CDR2 is YNNKEL (reference sequence). This CDR3 comprises 16 residues. The CDR3, as DNA: TGTGCCAGCAGCCCCCGACTAGCGGTGACCGTCTACGAGCAGTACTTC. This codes for CASSPRLAVTVYEQYF.

The chain combines TRBV7-3 with TRBJ1-2; 8 positions agree with TRBD1. Trimming cost V 6 bases and J 8 bases; bases outside gene matches: 8. The CDR3 is 13 residues long. Germline CDR1 reads SGHTA; CDR2 reads FQGTGA. CDR3 DNA sequence: TGTGCCAGCAGTTTCCAGGGGGCCAGGGGCTACACCTTC. It translates to CASSFQGARGYTF.

Comment on this clone: The same CDR3 also results from other DNA sequences found in this sample. This chain uses TRBV6-5 with TRBJ1-1; D is unclear. Trimming shortened V by 4 bases and J by 1 base, and 7 bases separated the two germline ends. CDR3 length: 13 residues. Germline CDR1 reads MNHEY; CDR2 reads SVGAGI. The CDR3 reads CASSFQANTEAFF. DNA of the CDR3: TGTGCCAGCAGTTTCCAGGCGAACACTGAAGCTTTCTTT.

This chain connects TRBV2 to TRBJ1-4; no clear D. The ends were cut back, 3 bases at V and 8 bases at J, with 19 bases in the middle. CDR1 and CDR2 from the germline V gene are SNHLY and FYNNEI. This CDR3 has 16 residues. The CDR3 coding sequence is TGTGCCAGCAGTGACGTTCGCGGCCGAGGTGGCGAAAAACTGTTTTTT. The encoded protein is CASSDVRGRGGEKLFF. The full variable domain, in which reference TRBV2 and TRBJ1-4 provide the parts outside the CDR3, is EPEVTQTPSHQVTQMGQEVILRCVPISNHLYFYWYRQILGQKVEFLVSFYNNEISEKSEIFDDQFSVERPDGSNFTLKIRSTKLEDSAMYFCASSDVRGRGGEKLFFGSGTQLSVL.

The rearrangement uses TRBV5-4 and TRBJ1-1; 7 bases map to TRBD1. J was trimmed by 10 bases and V by 2 bases; bases with no gene match: 5. The CDR3 is made up of 12 amino acids. Germline V gene data show CDR1 as SGHNT and CDR2 as YYREEE (reference sequence). CDR3 sequence reads: CASSFDRDGAFF. CDR3 bases: TGTGCCAGCAGCTTCGACAGGGACGGAGCTTTCTTT.

The chain joins TRBV5-5 to TRBJ2-1; D not certain. CDR3 length: 11 residues. Germline lookup yields CDR1 SGHKS and CDR2 YYEKEE (reference sequence). Trimming removed 4 bases at V and 10 bases at J, with 9 bases between. The CDR3 coding sequence is TGTGCCAGCAGCCTAGTAGGAGAGCAGTTCTTC. This codes for CASSLVGEQFF.

V and J are TRBV7-9 and TRBJ2-5; 14 bases line up with TRBD2. V gave up 5 bases and J gave up 5 bases; unmatched junction bases: 4. CDR3 length: 15 residues. In germline, CDR1 is SEHNR, CDR2 FQNEAQ (reference sequence). Here the CDR3 reads CASSPGLAGVETQYF. CDR3 bases: TGTGCCAGCAGCCCGGGACTAGCGGGAGTTGAGACCCAGTACTTC.